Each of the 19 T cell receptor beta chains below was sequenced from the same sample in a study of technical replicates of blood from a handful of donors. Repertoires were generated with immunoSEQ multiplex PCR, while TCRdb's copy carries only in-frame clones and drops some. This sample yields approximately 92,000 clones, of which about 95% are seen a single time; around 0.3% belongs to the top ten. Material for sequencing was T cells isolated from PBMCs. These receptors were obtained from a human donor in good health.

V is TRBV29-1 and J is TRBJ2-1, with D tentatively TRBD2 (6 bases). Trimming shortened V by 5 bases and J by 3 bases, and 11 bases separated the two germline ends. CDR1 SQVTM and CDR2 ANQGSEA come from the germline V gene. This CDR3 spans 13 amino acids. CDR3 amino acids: CSVFGGDYNEQFF. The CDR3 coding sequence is TGCAGCGTTTTCGGGGGAGACTACAATGAGCAGTTCTTC.

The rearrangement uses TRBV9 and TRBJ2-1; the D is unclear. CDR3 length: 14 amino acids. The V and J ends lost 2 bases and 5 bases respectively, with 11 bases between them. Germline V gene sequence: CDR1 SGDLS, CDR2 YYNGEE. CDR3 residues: CASSVGRSHNEQFF. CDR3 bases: TGTGCCAGCAGCGTTGGCAGATCTCACAATGAGCAGTTCTTC.

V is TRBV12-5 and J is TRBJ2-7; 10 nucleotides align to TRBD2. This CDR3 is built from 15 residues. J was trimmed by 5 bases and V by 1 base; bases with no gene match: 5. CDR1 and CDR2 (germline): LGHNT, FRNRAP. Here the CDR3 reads CASGLGLAGADEQYF. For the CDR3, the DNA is TGTGCTAGTGGTTTGGGCCTAGCGGGAGCCGACGAGCAGTACTTC.

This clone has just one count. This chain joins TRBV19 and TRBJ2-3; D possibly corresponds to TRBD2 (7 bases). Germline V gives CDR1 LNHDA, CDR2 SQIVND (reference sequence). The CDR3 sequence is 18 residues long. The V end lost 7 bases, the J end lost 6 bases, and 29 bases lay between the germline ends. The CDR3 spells CASTQSGGGSRGRDTQYF. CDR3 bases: TGTGCCAGTACCCAATCCGGTGGCGGGAGCAGGGGCAGGGATACGCAGTATTTT.

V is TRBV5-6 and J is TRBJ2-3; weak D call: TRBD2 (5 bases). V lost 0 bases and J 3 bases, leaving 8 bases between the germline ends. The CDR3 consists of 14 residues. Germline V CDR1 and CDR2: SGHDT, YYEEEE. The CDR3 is CASSLESGTDTQYF. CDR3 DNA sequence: TGTGCCAGCAGCTTGGAGTCGGGGACAGATACGCAGTATTTT. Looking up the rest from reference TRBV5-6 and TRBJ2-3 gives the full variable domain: DAGVTQSPTHLIKTRGQQVTLRCSPKSGHDTVSWYQQALGQGPQFIFQYYEEEERQRGNFPDRFSGHQFPNYSSELNVNALLLGDSALYLCASSLESGTDTQYFGPGTRLTVL.

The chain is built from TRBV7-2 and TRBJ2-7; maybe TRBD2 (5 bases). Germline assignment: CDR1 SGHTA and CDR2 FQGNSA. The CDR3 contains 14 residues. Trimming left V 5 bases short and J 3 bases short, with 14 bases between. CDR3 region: CASSPRSRGYEQYF. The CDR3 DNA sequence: TGTGCCAGCAGCCCTAGGAGTCGGGGCTACGAGCAGTACTTC.

CDR3 in amino acids: CASSYTPTSYGYTF. CDR3 in DNA: TGTGCCAGCAGTTACACACCGACATCCTATGGCTACACCTTC. The chain combines TRBV6-6 with TRBJ1-2; D unresolved. Trimming left V 2 bases short and J 4 bases short, with 11 bases between. Per germline, CDR1 MNHNY and CDR2 SVGAGI (reference sequence). CDR3 length: 14 residues.

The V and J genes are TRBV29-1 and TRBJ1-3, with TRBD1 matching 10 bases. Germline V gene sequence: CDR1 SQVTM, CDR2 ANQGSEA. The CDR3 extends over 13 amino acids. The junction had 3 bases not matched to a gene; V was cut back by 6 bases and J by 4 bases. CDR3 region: CSVGQGKGNTIYF. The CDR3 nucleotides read TGCAGCGTGGGACAGGGGAAAGGAAACACCATATATTTT.

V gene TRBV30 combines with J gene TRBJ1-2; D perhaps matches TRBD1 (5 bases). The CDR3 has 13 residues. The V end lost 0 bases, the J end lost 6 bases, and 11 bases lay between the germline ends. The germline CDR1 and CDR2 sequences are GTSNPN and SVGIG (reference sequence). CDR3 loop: CAWSVRQGDGYTF. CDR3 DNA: TGTGCCTGGAGTGTACGTCAGGGTGATGGCTACACCTTC. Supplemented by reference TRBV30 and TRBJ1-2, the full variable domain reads SQTIHQWPATLVQPVGSPLSLECTVEGTSNPNLYWYRQAAGRGLQLLFYSVGIGQISSEVPQNLSASRPQDRQFILSSKKLLLSDSGFYLCAWSVRQGDGYTFGSGTRLTVV.

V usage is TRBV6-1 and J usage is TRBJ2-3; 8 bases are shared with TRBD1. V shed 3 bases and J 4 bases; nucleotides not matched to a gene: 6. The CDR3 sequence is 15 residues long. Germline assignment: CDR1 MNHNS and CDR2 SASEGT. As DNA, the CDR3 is TGTGCCAGCAGTGAGACCCAGGGGGCGTCAGATACGCAGTATTTT. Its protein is CASSETQGASDTQYF.

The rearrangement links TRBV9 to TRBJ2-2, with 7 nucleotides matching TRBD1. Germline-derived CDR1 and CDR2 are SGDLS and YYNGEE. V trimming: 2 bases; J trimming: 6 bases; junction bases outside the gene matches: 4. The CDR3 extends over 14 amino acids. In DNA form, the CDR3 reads TGTGCCAGCAGCGTGCAAGGGGGCTCCGGGGAGCTGTTTTTT. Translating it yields CASSVQGGSGELFF.

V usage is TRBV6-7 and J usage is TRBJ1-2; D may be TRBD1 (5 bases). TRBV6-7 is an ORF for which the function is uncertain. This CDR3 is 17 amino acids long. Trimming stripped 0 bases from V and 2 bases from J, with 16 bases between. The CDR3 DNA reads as TGTGCCAGCAGTTACTCGTTATCGGCAGGGAGGAACTATGGCTACACCTTC. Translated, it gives CASSYSLSAGRNYGYTF.

DNA for the CDR3: TGTGCCAGCAGTGAGACAGGCCAGCGAGAGACCCAGTACTTC. Its protein product is CASSETGQRETQYF. The chain has TRBV6-1 and TRBJ2-5, with D perhaps TRBD1 (6 bases). Trimming removed 3 bases at V and 4 bases at J, with 12 bases between. Germline values: CDR1 MNHNS, CDR2 SASEGT. This CDR3 comprises 14 residues.

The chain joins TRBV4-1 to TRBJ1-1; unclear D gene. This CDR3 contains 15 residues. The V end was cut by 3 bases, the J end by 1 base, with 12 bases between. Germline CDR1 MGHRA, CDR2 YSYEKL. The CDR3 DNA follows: TGCGCCAGCAGCCATTTCCTCCGGAGGAACACTGAAGCTTTCTTT. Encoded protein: CASSHFLRRNTEAFF.

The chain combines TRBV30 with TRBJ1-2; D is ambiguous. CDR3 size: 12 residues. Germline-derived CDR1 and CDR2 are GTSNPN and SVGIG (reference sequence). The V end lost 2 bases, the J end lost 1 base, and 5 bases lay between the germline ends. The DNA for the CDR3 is TGTGCCTGGAGTACTGTTAACTATGGCTACACCTTC. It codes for CAWSTVNYGYTF. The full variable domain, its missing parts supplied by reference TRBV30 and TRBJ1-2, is SQTIHQWPATLVQPVGSPLSLECTVEGTSNPNLYWYRQAAGRGLQLLFYSVGIGQISSEVPQNLSASRPQDRQFILSSKKLLLSDSGFYLCAWSTVNYGYTFGSGTRLTVV.

The CDR3 sequence: CASSPPDRVGQPQHF. The CDR3 DNA is TGTGCCAGCAGCCCCCCGGACAGGGTCGGTCAGCCCCAGCATTTT. V usage is TRBV2 and J usage is TRBJ1-5; 8 nucleotides line up with TRBD1. CDR1 and CDR2 from the germline V gene are SNHLY and FYNNEI. The CDR3 loop spans 15 amino acids. V dropped 6 bases and J dropped 6; count of bases not matched to a gene: 10.

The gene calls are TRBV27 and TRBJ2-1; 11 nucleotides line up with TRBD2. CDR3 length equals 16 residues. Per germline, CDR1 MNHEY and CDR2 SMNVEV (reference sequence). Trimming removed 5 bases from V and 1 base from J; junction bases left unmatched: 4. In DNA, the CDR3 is TGTGCCAGCAGTCTACTAGCGGGGGTATCCTACAATGAGCAGTTCTTC. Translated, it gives CASSLLAGVSYNEQFF.

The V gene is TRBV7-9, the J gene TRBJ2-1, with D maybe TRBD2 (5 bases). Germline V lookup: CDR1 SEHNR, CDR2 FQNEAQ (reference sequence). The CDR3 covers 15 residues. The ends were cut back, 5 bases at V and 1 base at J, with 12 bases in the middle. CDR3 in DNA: TGTGCCAGCAGCCCACTAGTTATGTCCTACAATGAGCAGTTCTTC. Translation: CASSPLVMSYNEQFF.

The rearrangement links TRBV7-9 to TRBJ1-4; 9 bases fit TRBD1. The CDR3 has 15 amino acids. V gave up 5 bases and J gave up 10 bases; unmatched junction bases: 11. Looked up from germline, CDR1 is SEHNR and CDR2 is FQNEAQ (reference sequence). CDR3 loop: CASSPEGTGSRKLFF. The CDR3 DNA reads TGTGCCAGCAGCCCAGAGGGGACAGGGAGTAGAAAACTGTTTTTT.